A single sample is the source of the 25 T cell receptor beta chains below, sequenced in a study of cytomegalovirus exposure and HLA in healthy donors. PCR was performed using 60 Vbeta and 13 Jbeta primers. The method was immunoSEQ multiplex PCR; TCRdb's version includes in-frame clones alone and lacks a portion of them. The profile shows approximately 180,000 clones, roughly three quarters of them singletons. The sequenced material came from PBMCs. Receptor source: a male donor in good health and CMV-seronegative.

The rearrangement links TRBV19 to TRBJ2-5, with 7 bases identical to TRBD2. This CDR3 has 13 residues. CDR1 LNHDA and CDR2 SQIVND come from the germline V gene (reference sequence). J was trimmed by 5 bases and V by 2 bases; bases with no gene match: 2. The CDR3 nucleotides read TGTGCCAGTAGTATACGGGGAGGGGAGACCCAGTACTTC. Amino acids: CASSIRGGETQYF.

As to this clone: The junction does not match germline at one end; this may be a read error. This sequence joins TRBV20-1 and TRBJ1-2; D remains unclear. The CDR3 totals 11 residues. Germline CDR1 is DFQATT and CDR2 is SNEGSKA (reference sequence). CDR3 sequence: CSTTTNYGYTF. The CDR3 DNA is TGTAGCACGACGACCAACTATGGCTACACCTTC.

The chain has TRBV14 and TRBJ2-6; D gene uncertain. The CDR3 runs 16 residues. Germline V CDR1 and CDR2: SGHDN, FVKESK. Trimming removed 9 bases from V and 0 bases from J, with 15 bases in between. CDR3 loop: CASSRKTGSGANVLTF. CDR3 DNA: TGTGCCAGTTCCAGGAAAACCGGCTCTGGGGCCAACGTCCTGACTTTC.

This sequence joins TRBV28 and TRBJ2-7, with a tentative D call TRBD2 (5 bases). CDR1 and CDR2 (germline): MDHEN, SYDVKM. V gave up 5 bases and J gave up 3 bases, with 5 bases separating them. There are 11 residues in the CDR3. For the CDR3, the DNA is TGTGCCAGCAGTGACTACTACGAGCAGTACTTC. Protein product: CASSDYYEQYF.

V is TRBV5-1 and J is TRBJ2-3, with 9 bases matching TRBD1. Looked up from germline, CDR1 is SGHRS and CDR2 is YFSETQ. This CDR3 is 15 amino acids long. The V and J ends lost 4 bases and 3 bases, in that order; junction bases with no gene match: 6. This chain's CDR3 is CASSTGTGLTDTQYF. CDR3 DNA sequence: TGCGCCAGCAGCACCGGGACAGGGTTGACAGATACGCAGTATTTT. Complete variable domain (other parts from reference TRBV5-1 and TRBJ2-3): KAGVTQTPRYLIKTRGQQVTLSCSPISGHRSVSWYQQTPGQGLQFLFEYFSETQRNKGNFPGRFSGRQFSNSRSEMNVSTLELGDSALYLCASSTGTGLTDTQYFGPGTRLTVL.

V and J are TRBV28 and TRBJ2-1; 10 nucleotides align to TRBD2. The CDR3 has 19 residues. J lost 2 bases, V lost 5 bases, and 15 bases had no gene match. CDR1 and CDR2 (germline): MDHEN, SYDVKM. The CDR3 DNA reads as TGTGCCAGCAGTCGAGTAAGGACTAGCGGAAGGAGTGCCTACAATGAGCAGTTCTTC. This translates into CASSRVRTSGRSAYNEQFF.

A note on this clone: The sample carries other DNA sequences with the same CDR3. The rearrangement links TRBV6-5 to TRBJ1-2; D not resolved. The CDR3 loop spans 12 amino acids. Germline values: CDR1 MNHEY, CDR2 SVGAGI. The ends were cut back, 0 bases at V and 8 bases at J, with 7 bases in the middle. The CDR3 region has the DNA TGTGCCAGCAGTTACTCCGGCGGGGGCTACACCTTC. Protein: CASSYSGGGYTF.

This clone is a singleton in its sample. V usage is TRBV4-1 and J usage is TRBJ1-5; 12 bases agree with TRBD1. CDR3 length equals 15 residues. Germline V lookup: CDR1 MGHRA, CDR2 YSYEKL. With 4 bases clipped from V and 7 bases from J, the junction kept 5 bases outside the gene matches. CDR3 sequence (DNA): TGCGCCAGCAGCCCCGGGACAGGGGGCGCGCAGCCCCAGCATTTT. Translation gives CASSPGTGGAQPQHF.

This clone showed up just a few times. Relative to the germline gene, one junction end is altered; a read error may explain this. The chain has TRBV6-1 and TRBJ1-5; D is unresolved. There are 15 residues in the CDR3. Germline V gene data show CDR1 as MNHNS and CDR2 as SASEGT. The CDR3 spells CASREAPGSNQPQHF. CDR3 DNA: TGTGCCAGCAGAGAAGCGCCCGGTAGCAATCAGCCCCAGCATTTT.

This rearrangement joins TRBV29-1 to TRBJ2-7, with a possible D match to TRBD2 (6 bases). V shed 5 bases and J shed 1 base, with 15 bases lying between them. The CDR3 covers 14 residues. Looked up from germline, CDR1 is SQVTM and CDR2 is ANQGSEA. DNA for the CDR3: TGCAGCGTTCGGGCGGGGCCCGTATCCTACGAGCAGTACTTC. Translation: CSVRAGPVSYEQYF.

This chain joins TRBV29-1 and TRBJ2-7, with unresolved D. V was trimmed by 1 base and J by 6 bases, leaving 13 bases between them. The CDR3 is made up of 13 amino acids. Germline assignment: CDR1 SQVTM and CDR2 ANQGSEA. The DNA for the CDR3 is TGCAGCGTTGAAGGTCAGTCATACGCCGAGCAGTACTTC. This encodes CSVEGQSYAEQYF.

The chain has TRBV10-3 and TRBJ1-5, with 10 positions matching TRBD1. V dropped 3 bases and J dropped 7; count of bases not matched to a gene: 6. Per germline, CDR1 ENHRY and CDR2 SYGVKD. The length of the CDR3 is 15 residues. The CDR3 DNA reads as TGTGCCATCAGTGATGGGGACAGGGGACACCAGCCCCAGCATTTT. It specifies CAISDGDRGHQPQHF.

The chain carries TRBV5-8 and TRBJ1-1; D call uncertain. Germline V gene sequence: CDR1 SGHTS, CDR2 YDEGEE. The germline V and J ends were trimmed by 2 bases and 7 bases, with 6 bases remaining between them. The CDR3 loop spans 11 amino acids. The DNA for the CDR3 is TGTGCCAGCAGCTTTGGAGTTGAAGCTTTCTTT. Translating gives CASSFGVEAFF.

V and J are TRBV5-6 and TRBJ1-1; 7 positions agree with TRBD1. This CDR3 contains 14 residues. The junction had 4 bases not matched to a gene; V was cut back by 4 bases and J by 1 base. Germline V gene sequence: CDR1 SGHDT, CDR2 YYEEEE. CDR3 nucleotides: TGTGCCAGCAGCCTGGGACAGCCGAACACTGAAGCTTTCTTT. Translation gives CASSLGQPNTEAFF.

A word on this clone: Other DNA variants within this sample encode the same CDR3. The rearrangement uses TRBV19 and TRBJ2-1; 10 nucleotides agree with TRBD1. The CDR3 consists of 14 residues. The trim removed 6 bases at V and 9 bases at J, leaving 8 bases unmatched. Germline V lookup: CDR1 LNHDA, CDR2 SQIVND (reference sequence). The CDR3 DNA reads TGTGCCAGTAGACCGACAGGGGGCAAGGTTGAGCAGTTCTTC. As protein: CASRPTGGKVEQFF.

This chain connects TRBV6-5 to TRBJ1-2; D possibly corresponds to TRBD1 (6 bases). Germline loops: CDR1 MNHEY, CDR2 SVGAGI. Trimming cost V 5 bases and J 7 bases, with 14 bases left between them. This CDR3 contains 13 residues. This chain's CDR3 is CASSVRQDGGYTF. For the CDR3, the DNA is TGTGCCAGCAGTGTTCGACAGGACGGTGGCTACACCTTC.

The chain employs TRBV25-1 and TRBJ1-3, with D uncertain. From germline, CDR1 is MGHDK and CDR2 SYGVNS. This CDR3 has 14 amino acids. V shed 5 bases and J shed 0 bases, with 8 bases lying between them. The CDR3 nucleotides read TGTGCCAGCAGTAACCCAGGCTCTGGAAACACCATATATTTT. As protein: CASSNPGSGNTIYF.

This clone was seen a handful of times. The chain carries TRBV10-3 and TRBJ1-1; weak D call: TRBD1 (6 bases). CDR1 and CDR2 (germline): ENHRY, SYGVKD. This CDR3 contains 15 residues. V was shortened by 4 bases and J by 0 bases, with 12 bases between the two germline ends. CDR3 sequence: CAISASGALNTEAFF. CDR3 nucleotides: TGTGCCATCAGTGCCTCAGGGGCCCTGAACACTGAAGCTTTCTTT.

The chain is built from TRBV28 and TRBJ2-5, with 9 bases lining up with TRBD1. The DNA end is more similar to TRBJ2-7, so the J call may be wrong. Germline assignment: CDR1 MDHEN and CDR2 SYDVKM. This CDR3 region has 14 residues. The CDR3 bases are TGTGCCAGCAGTCCGGACAGGGGCATTTACGAGCAGTACTTC. Amino acid sequence: CASSPDRGIYEQYF.

This chain connects TRBV28 to TRBJ1-5; tentative D call: TRBD1 (6 bases). The germline gives CDR1 MDHEN, CDR2 SYDVKM. The CDR3 has 14 residues. The ends were cut back, 4 bases at V and 4 bases at J, with 11 bases in the middle. The CDR3 is CASSSGGRNQPQHF. CDR3 coding DNA: TGTGCCAGCAGTTCGGGGGGCAGGAATCAGCCCCAGCATTTT.

In regard to this clone: At the DNA level, this CDR3 is encoded by other sequences in the same sample as well. The V and J genes are TRBV6-5 and TRBJ1-5; maybe TRBD1 (6 bases). Germline CDR1 MNHEY, CDR2 SVGAGI. V was shortened by 0 bases and J by 6 bases, with 12 bases between the two germline ends. The CDR3 is 15 residues long. Here the CDR3 DNA reads TGTGCCAGCAGTTACTCTGGGGGGGCGGGTCAGCCCCAGCATTTT. Translation: CASSYSGGAGQPQHF.

This chain connects TRBV28 to TRBJ2-5; 8 positions agree with TRBD2. The DNA end is more similar to TRBJ2-7, so the J call may be wrong. Per the germline V gene, CDR1 is MDHEN and CDR2 is SYDVKM. This CDR3 contains 13 residues. This chain's CDR3 is CASTGGASGEQYF. The CDR3 DNA is TGTGCCAGCACCGGGGGGGCGTCGGGCGAGCAGTACTTC.

The chain has TRBV6-6 and TRBJ1-5, with TRBD1 matching over 8 bases. Trimming cost V 7 bases and J 6 bases; bases outside gene matches: 5. This CDR3 has 13 amino acids. Per germline, CDR1 MNHNY and CDR2 SVGAGI (reference sequence). The CDR3 reads CASNGQGGQPQHF. CDR3 in DNA: TGTGCCAGCAATGGACAGGGCGGTCAGCCCCAGCATTTT.

The chain has TRBV5-1 and TRBJ2-1; the D is unclear. V dropped 0 bases and J dropped 0 bases, with 10 bases sitting between them. Germline CDR1 reads SGHRS; CDR2 reads YFSETQ. The CDR3 is made up of 16 amino acids. CDR3: CASSLVSRNSYNEQFF. The DNA for the CDR3 is TGCGCCAGCAGCTTGGTTAGCCGGAACTCCTACAATGAGCAGTTCTTC.

The chain combines TRBV28 with TRBJ2-1, with D uncertain. Trimming cost V 7 bases and J 10 bases, with 17 bases left between them. In germline, CDR1 is MDHEN, CDR2 SYDVKM. The CDR3 is 13 amino acids. Here the CDR3 reads CASTNPSLGEQFF. CDR3 nucleotides: TGTGCCAGCACCAACCCCTCCCTAGGAGAGCAGTTCTTC.